This T cell receptor (beta chain) was captured by sequencing in a study of T cells in Graves' hyperthyroidism and ophthalmopathy (dated by TCRdb to between 2019 and 2020). Regarding the study in general: To identify distinguishing TCR V-J signatures, a discovery cohort of 95 to 100 patients was used, comprising fewer than 45 with Graves' ophthalmopathy and under 60 with stable Graves' hyperthyroidism. Whether ophthalmopathy could be predicted prospectively was tested in an independent validation cohort made up of approximately 19 hyperthyroidism patients plus 17 patients who later progressed to ophthalmopathy. The 95 to 100 discovery patients were divided at random into training and test sets in a 7:3 ratio. Thyroid tissue and blood T-cell repertoires from several Graves' hyperthyroidism patients were also compared in the study. Once sampling was done, hyperthyroidism patients were given methimazole at a starting dose of 30 mg daily, whereas ophthalmopathy patients were given high-dose intravenous methylprednisolone. The paper describes TCR Vbeta CDR3 sequencing of around 140 peripheral blood samples, made up of around 41 ophthalmopathy patients, over 70 hyperthyroidism patients and roughly 17 progressor patients. The paper's findings and limits, for the study overall: Most expanded thyroid clonotypes (frequency above 0.001) were also found in blood, which suggests that blood repertoires may mirror thyroid immune responses. During validation, the model predicted progression to ophthalmopathy a median of about 6.5 months ahead of onset, with almost 71% sensitivity and less than 85% specificity. Sample size was not statistically predetermined, and investigators were not blinded to group allocation. In cross-validation, a model built on a 13 V-J signature told ophthalmopathy apart from stable hyperthyroidism with 87.88% sensitivity and roughly 83% specificity, and in testing the same model reached 80%/75%.

A patient counted as having stable Graves' hyperthyroidism if no progression to ophthalmopathy occurred over 18 months of follow-up. Hyperthyroidism patients were newly diagnosed, with disease duration under 2 months, and aged 18 to 65 years. Patients with uncontrolled infections, other autoimmune diseases, pregnancy or lactation were excluded. Diagnoses relied on clinical symptoms, serum thyroxine and TRAb, thyroid ultrasound and orbital computed tomography. Trizol reagent was used to extract total RNA, and RNA quality was then checked on an Agilent 2100 Bioanalyzer. Via the germline V gene, CDR1 is SQVTM and CDR2 ANQGSEA. Counted from cysteine to phenylalanine, this CDR3 has 12 amino acids. Just CDR3 DNA is preserved here, 36 bases in frame from base 1. V loses 7 bases of germline sequence and J loses 7 bases, and the interval between the two ends is 13 bases. Notes on this clonotype: Its antigen has not been determined. Base-call qualities are not available, and no considerably larger clone is one nucleotide away.

The TCR beta CDR3 regions were amplified from the RNA transcripts. The TCR CDR3 was subjected to a first round of RT-PCR using the HTBI primer set and the Qiagen OneStep RT-PCR kit. The libraries were constructed in a second round of multiplex PCR and then size-selected and purified. Sequencing of the libraries was done on an Illumina HiSeq2000 using paired-end 100 bp reads. Regarding the original processing steps: Raw data were processed with SOAPnuke, discarding reads with adapters, uncalled bases, mean Phred below 15, or no exact constant-primer or identifier match. High-quality paired reads were merged using COPE v1.2.5, and each unique nucleotide sequence was defined as a clonotype. MiTCR v1.1 was used to align the clonotypes against IMGT TRBV, TRBD and TRBJ reference segments. Only V-J combinations with frequency above 0.0001, covering roughly 99% of repertoires, were analysed. A TCS score was defined as the ratio of F50 (clonal expansion) to E x V (chaos), with BLOSUM62-based TCRdist applied between CDR3 peptides within each V-J. Welch's t-statistics and random forest reduced fewer than 550 V-J features to 13, which were used in a naive Bayes classifier (R e1071). The Morisita-Horn index was used to measure how similar the thyroid and blood repertoires were. The raw public reads went through TCRdb reprocessing: fastp at Q25, MiXCR clone calling, in-frame beta chains kept. For every CDR3 protein sequence, its rows merge into one entry that carries the most common genes and DNA. The V and J calls reflect TCRdb's pipeline rather than the authors' work. The sample yields 610,000 or so distinct CDR3 sequences; more than 45% were counted once. The top ten clonotypes cover around 7.7% of the sample.

The chain couples TRBV29-1 to TRBJ2-2; no D gene call is confident. Material for sequencing was peripheral blood or thyroid tissue (not recorded which). The receptor comes from a woman aged 18-30 years with Graves' hyperthyroidism. This receptor has the CDR3 CSGSHDGGELFF. DNA sequence: TGCAGCGGGAGCCACGACGGCGGGGAGCTGTTTTTT.